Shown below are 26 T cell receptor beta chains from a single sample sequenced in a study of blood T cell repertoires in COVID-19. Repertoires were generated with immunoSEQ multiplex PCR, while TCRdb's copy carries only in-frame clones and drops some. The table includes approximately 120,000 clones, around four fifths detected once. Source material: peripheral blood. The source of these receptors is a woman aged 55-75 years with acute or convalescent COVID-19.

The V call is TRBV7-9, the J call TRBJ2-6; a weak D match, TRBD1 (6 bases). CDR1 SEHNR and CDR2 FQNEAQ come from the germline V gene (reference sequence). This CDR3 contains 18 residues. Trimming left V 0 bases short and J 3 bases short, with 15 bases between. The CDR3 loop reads CASSLAVDSSGGANVLTF. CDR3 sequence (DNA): TGTGCCAGCAGCTTAGCGGTGGACAGCTCAGGTGGGGCCAACGTCCTGACTTTC.

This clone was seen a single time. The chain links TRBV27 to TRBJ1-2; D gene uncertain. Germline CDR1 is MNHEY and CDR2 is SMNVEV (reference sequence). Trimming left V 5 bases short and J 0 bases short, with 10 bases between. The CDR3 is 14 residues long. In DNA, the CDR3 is TGTGCCAGCAGTCCTCGCGGGTCTAACTATGGCTACACCTTC. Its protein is CASSPRGSNYGYTF.

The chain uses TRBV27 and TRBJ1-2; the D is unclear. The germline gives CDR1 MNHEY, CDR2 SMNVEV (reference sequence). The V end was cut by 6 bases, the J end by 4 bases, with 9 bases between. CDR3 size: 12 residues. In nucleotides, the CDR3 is TGTGCCAGCAGCGCGAGCGGCTATGGCTACACCTTC. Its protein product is CASSASGYGYTF.

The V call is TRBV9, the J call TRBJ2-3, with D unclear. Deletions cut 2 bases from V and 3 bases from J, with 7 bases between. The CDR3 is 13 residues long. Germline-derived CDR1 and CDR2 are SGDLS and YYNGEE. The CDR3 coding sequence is TGTGCCAGCAGCGTGTACTTAACAGATACGCAGTATTTT. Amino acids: CASSVYLTDTQYF.

The CDR3 spells CASSPLLAEAFF. The CDR3 DNA is TGTGCCAGCAGCCCCTTGTTAGCTGAAGCTTTCTTT. V usage is TRBV12-3 or TRBV12-4 and J usage is TRBJ1-1; the D is unclear. Between the trimmed V and J ends, which lost 6 bases and 6 bases, there was a span of 11 bases. CDR3 length: 12 residues.

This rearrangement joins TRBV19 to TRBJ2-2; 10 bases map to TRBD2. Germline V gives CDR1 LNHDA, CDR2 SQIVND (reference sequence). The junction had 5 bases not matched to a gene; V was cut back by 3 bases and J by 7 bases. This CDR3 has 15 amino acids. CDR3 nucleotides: TGTGCCAGTAGTATCAGCGGGGGGGCAGGCGGGGAGCTGTTTTTT. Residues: CASSISGGAGGELFF. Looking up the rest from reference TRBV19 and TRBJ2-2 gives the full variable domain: DGGITQSPKYLFRKEGQNVTLSCEQNLNHDAMYWYRQDPGQGLRLIYYSQIVNDFQKGDIAEGYSVSREKKESFPLTVTSAQKNPTAFYLCASSISGGAGGELFFGEGSRLTVL.

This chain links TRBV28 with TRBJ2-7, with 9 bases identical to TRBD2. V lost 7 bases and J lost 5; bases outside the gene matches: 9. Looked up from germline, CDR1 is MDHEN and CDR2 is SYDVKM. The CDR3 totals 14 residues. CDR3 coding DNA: TGTGCCAGCACCAGACCGGGACTAGCCAACGAGCAGTACTTC. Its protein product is CASTRPGLANEQYF.

CDR3 sequence: CASSPGQGRNQPQHF. In DNA form, the CDR3 reads TGTGCCAGCAGTCCGGGACAGGGGAGAAATCAGCCCCAGCATTTT. The chain recombines TRBV2 with TRBJ1-5; 10 nucleotides line up with TRBD1. Germline loops: CDR1 SNHLY, CDR2 FYNNEI. Trimming at V came to 5 bases and at J to 4 bases, leaving 5 bases not matched to a gene. The CDR3 extends over 15 amino acids.

Written as DNA, the CDR3 is TGCGCCAGCAGTGGGGCTAGCGGTGGAAGTGAGCAGTTCTTC. Its translation: CASSGASGGSEQFF. V usage is TRBV5-1 and J usage is TRBJ2-1, with TRBD2 matching over 7 bases. Germline V gene sequence: CDR1 SGHRS, CDR2 YFSETQ. V shed 5 bases and J 9 bases; nucleotides not matched to a gene: 11. This CDR3 is 14 amino acids long.

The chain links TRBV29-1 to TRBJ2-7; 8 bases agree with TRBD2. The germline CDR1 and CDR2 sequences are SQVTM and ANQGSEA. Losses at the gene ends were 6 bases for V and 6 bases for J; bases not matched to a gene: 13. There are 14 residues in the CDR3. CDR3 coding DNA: TGCAGCGTGTGGGGTCTTGGACTAGCAACCGAGCAGTACTTC. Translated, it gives CSVWGLGLATEQYF.

The CDR3 region has the DNA TGTGCCAGCAGTTATCCCCTCGGTGAGCGGGACAATGAGCAGTTCTTC. Protein sequence: CASSYPLGERDNEQFF. The chain uses TRBV6-2 or TRBV6-3 and TRBJ2-1; TRBD2 is a possible D gene (6 bases). Germline V lookup: CDR1 MNHEY, CDR2 SVGEGT. V lost 3 bases, J lost 5 bases, and 17 bases lay in between. The CDR3 loop spans 16 amino acids.

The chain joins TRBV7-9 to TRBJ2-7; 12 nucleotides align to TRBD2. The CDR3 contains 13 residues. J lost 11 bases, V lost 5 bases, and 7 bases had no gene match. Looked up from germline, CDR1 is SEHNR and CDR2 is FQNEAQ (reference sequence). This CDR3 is CASSQGLAGTEYF. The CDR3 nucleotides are TGTGCCAGCAGCCAAGGACTAGCGGGGACGGAGTACTTC.

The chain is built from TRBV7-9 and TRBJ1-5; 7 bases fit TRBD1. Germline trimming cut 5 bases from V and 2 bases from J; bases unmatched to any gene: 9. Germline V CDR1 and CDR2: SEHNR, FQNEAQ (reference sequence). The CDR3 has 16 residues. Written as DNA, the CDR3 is TGTGCCAGCAGCCGACAGGGTCAAAAGGGCAATCAGCCCCAGCATTTT. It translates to CASSRQGQKGNQPQHF.

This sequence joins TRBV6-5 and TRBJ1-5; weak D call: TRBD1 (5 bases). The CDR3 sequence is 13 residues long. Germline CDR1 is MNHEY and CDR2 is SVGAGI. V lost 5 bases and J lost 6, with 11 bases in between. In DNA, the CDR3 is TGTGCCAGCAGTAGAGGCAGGGTTCAGCCCCAGCATTTT. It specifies CASSRGRVQPQHF.

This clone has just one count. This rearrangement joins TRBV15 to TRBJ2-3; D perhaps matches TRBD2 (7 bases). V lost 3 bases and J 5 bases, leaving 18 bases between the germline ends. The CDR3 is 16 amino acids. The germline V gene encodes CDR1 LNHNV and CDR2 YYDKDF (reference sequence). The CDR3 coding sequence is TGTGCCACCAGCAGTTATACGGGGGGCCCCGGAGATACGCAGTATTTT. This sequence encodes CATSSYTGGPGDTQYF.

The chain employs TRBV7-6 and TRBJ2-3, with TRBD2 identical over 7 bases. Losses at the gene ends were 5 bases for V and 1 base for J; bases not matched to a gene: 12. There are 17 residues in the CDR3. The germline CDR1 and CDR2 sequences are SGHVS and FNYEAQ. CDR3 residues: CASSLPSGGGGTDTQYF. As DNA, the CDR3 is TGTGCCAGCAGCCTCCCCAGTGGGGGGGGAGGCACAGATACGCAGTATTTT. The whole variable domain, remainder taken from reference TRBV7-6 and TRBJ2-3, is GAGVSQSPRYKVTKRGQDVALRCDPISGHVSLYWYRQALGQGPEFLTYFNYEAQQDKSGLPNDRFSAERPEGSISTLTIQRTEQRDSAMYRCASSLPSGGGGTDTQYFGPGTRLTVL.

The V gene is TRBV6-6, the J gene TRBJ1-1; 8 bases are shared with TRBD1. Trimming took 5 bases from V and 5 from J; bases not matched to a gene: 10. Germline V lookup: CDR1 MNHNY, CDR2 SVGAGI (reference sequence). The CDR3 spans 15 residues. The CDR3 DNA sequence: TGTGCCAGCAGTCGGCCACAGGGGGAAAAGACTGAAGCTTTCTTT. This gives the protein CASSRPQGEKTEAFF.

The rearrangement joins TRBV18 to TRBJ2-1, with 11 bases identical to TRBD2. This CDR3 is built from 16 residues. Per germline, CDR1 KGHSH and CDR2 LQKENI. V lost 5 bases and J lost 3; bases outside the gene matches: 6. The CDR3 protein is CASSFRLAGNYNEQFF. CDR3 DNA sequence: TGTGCCAGCTCATTCCGACTAGCGGGAAACTACAATGAGCAGTTCTTC.

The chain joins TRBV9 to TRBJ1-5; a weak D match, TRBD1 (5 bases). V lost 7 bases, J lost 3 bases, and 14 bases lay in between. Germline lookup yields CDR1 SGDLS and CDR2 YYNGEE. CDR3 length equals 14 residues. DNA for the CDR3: TGTGCCAGCGGTGACGGGGGGATCAATCAGCCCCAGCATTTT. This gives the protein CASGDGGINQPQHF.

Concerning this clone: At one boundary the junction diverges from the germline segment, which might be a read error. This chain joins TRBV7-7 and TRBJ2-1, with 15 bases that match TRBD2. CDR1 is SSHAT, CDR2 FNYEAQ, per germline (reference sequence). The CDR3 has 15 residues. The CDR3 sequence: CASSFGLAGGDEQFF. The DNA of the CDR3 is TGTGCTAGCAGCTTTGGACTAGCGGGAGGGGATGAGCAGTTCTTC.

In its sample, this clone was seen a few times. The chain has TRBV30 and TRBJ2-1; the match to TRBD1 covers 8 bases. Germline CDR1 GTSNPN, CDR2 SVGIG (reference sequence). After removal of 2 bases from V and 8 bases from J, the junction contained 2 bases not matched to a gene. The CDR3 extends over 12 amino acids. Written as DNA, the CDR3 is TGTGCCTGGAGTTCACAGGGGGATGAGCAGTTCTTC. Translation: CAWSSQGDEQFF.

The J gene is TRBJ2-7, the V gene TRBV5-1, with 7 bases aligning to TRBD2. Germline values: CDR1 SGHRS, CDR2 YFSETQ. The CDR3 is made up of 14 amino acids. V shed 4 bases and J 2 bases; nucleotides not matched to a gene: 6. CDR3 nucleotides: TGCGCCAGCAGCCCCAGGGAGGGTCCCTACGAGCAGTACTTC. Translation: CASSPREGPYEQYF. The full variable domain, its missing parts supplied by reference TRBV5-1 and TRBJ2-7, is KAGVTQTPRYLIKTRGQQVTLSCSPISGHRSVSWYQQTPGQGLQFLFEYFSETQRNKGNFPGRFSGRQFSNSRSEMNVSTLELGDSALYLCASSPREGPYEQYFGPGTRLTVT.

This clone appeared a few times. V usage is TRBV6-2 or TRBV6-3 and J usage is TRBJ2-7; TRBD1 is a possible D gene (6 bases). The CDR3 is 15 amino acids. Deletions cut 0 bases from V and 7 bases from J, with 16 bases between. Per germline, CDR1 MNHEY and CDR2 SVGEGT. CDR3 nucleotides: TGTGCCAGCAGTTACTCTAGCCACAGGGACGGGGAGCAGTACTTC. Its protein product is CASSYSSHRDGEQYF.

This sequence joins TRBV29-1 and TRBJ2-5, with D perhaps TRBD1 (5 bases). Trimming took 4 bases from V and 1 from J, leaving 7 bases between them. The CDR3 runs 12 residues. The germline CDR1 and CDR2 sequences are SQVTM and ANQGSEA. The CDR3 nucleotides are TGCAGCGTTGGACAGCTCCAAGAGACCCAGTACTTC. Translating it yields CSVGQLQETQYF.

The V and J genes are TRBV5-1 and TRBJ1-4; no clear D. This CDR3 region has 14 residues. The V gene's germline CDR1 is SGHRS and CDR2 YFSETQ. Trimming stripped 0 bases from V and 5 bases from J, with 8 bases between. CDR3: CASSLAAENEKLFF. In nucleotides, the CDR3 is TGCGCCAGCAGCTTGGCCGCGGAGAATGAAAAACTGTTTTTT.

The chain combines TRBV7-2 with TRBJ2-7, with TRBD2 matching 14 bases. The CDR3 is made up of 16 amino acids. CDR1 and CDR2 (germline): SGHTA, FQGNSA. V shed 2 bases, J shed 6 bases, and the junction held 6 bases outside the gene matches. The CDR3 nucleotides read TGTGCCAGCAGCTTATCCTCCGGGACTAGCGGGAGCGAGCAGTACTTC. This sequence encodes CASSLSSGTSGSEQYF.